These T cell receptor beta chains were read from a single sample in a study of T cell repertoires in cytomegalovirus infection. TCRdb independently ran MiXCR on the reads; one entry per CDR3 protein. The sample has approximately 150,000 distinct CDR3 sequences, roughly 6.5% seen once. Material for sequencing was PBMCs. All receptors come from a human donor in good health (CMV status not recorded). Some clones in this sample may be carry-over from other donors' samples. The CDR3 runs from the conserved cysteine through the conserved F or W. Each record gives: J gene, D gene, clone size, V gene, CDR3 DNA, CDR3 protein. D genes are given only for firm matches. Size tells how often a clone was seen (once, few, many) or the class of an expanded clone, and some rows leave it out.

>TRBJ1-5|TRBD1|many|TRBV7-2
TGTGCCAGCAGCTTAGGGGGCTGGGACAGGGGGAATCAGCCCCAGCATTTT
CASSLGGWDRGNQPQHF
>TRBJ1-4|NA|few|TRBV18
TGTGCCAGCTCACCAGGCGGAGGACAGAAAAATGAAAAACTGTTTTTT
CASSPGGGQKNEKLFF
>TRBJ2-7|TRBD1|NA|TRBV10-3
TGTGCCATCACCCCCCGGGCAGGGGGCAACGAGCAGTACTTC
CAITPRAGGNEQYF
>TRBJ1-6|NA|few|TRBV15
TGTGCCACCAGCAGAGATCTCGGGGATTTGGGTTCACCCCTCCACTTT
CATSRDLGDLGSPLHF
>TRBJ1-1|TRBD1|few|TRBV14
TGTGCCAGCAGCCAATTGGCGGTGGGGACAGGGACCGGGAACACTGAAGCTTTCTTT
CASSQLAVGTGTGNTEAFF
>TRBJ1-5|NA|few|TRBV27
TGTGCCAGCAGTCTCTTCTGGGGCAATCAGCCCCAGCATTTT
CASSLFWGNQPQHF
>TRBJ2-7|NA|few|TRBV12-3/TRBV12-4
TGTGCCAGCAGCCTGGACTCCCTACGGCCGCAGTACTTC
CASSLDSLRPQYF
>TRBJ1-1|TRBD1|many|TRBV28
TGTGCCAGCAGTTTTTGGACAGGAAACACTGAAGCTTTCTTT
CASSFWTGNTEAFF
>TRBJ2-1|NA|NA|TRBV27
TGTGCCAGCAGTCTAGCAGTGGGCCGTTCCTACAATGAGCAGTTCTTC
CASSLAVGRSYNEQFF
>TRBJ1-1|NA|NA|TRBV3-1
TGTGCCAGCAGCCACCACGGTAAGGGAGTGAGGACTGAAGCTTTCTTT
CASSHHGKGVRTEAFF
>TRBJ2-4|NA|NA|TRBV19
TGTGCCAGTAGTATGAATGACCCGACCCGAGGAACCAAAAACATTCAGTACTTC
CASSMNDPTRGTKNIQYF
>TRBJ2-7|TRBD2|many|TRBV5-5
TGTGCCAGCAGCTTGGGGCCCGGGGGGGTTAACGAGCAGTACTTC
CASSLGPGGVNEQYF
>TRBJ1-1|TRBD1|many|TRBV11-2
TGTGCCAGCAGCCGTATTACAGGGGGCACTGAAGCTTTCTTT
CASSRITGGTEAFF
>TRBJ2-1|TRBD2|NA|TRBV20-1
TGCAGTGCTAGCCGAAGAGCGGGGGGCAATGAGCAGTTCTTC
CSASRRAGGNEQFF
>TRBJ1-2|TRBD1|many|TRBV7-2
TGTGCCAGCAGCTCCTCCGGGACAGGGGTATTCAGCTACACCTTC
CASSSSGTGVFSYTF
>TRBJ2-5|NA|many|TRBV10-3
TGTGCCATCAGTGAGTCCGCGGAACTGAAGCGGGAGACCCAGTACTTC
CAISESAELKRETQYF
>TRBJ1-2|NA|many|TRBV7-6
TGTGCCAGCAGCCCGGTTCAAGTGGACTATGGCTACACCTTC
CASSPVQVDYGYTF
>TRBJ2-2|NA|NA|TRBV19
TGTGCCAGTAGTCCCTTGGCTAGCACCGGGGAGCTGTTTTTT
CASSPLASTGELFF
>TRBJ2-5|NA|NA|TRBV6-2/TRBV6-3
TGTGCCAGCAGTGACTCGCAAGAGACCCAGTACTTC
CASSDSQETQYF
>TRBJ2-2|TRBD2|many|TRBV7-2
TGTGCCAGCAGCTTAGGAGGGGTAGCGGGGGCGAACACCGGGGAGCTGTTTTTT
CASSLGGVAGANTGELFF
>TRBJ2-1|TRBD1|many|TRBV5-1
TGCGCCAGTCGACAGGGAGCCCCAAACAATGAGCAGTTCTTC
CASRQGAPNNEQFF
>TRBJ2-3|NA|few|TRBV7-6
TGTGCCAGCAGCTTTCCTGACAACCTTAGCACAGATACGCAGTATTTT
CASSFPDNLSTDTQYF
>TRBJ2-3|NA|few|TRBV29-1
TGCAGCGTTGATGGGCACAGGGGCACAGATACGCAGTATTTT
CSVDGHRGTDTQYF
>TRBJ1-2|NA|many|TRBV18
TGTGCCAGCTCACCACCGTCACACGGATTGGCGAACTATGGCTACACCTTC
CASSPPSHGLANYGYTF
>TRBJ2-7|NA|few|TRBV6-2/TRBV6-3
TGTGCCAGCAGTTACCTCCTGACGGCGGAGCAGTACTTC
CASSYLLTAEQYF
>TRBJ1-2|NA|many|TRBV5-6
TGTGCCAGCAGCCCCCCAGGAGGGTTTGTTGGCTACACCTTC
CASSPPGGFVGYTF
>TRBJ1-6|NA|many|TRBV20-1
TGCAGTGCTAGACTCCTTATGAATTTCGTGGATTCACCCCTCCACTTT
CSARLLMNFVDSPLHF
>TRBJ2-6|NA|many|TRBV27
TGTGCCAGCAGTTTAAGGCCAGTTCGTGAGGCCAACGTCCTGACTTTC
CASSLRPVREANVLTF
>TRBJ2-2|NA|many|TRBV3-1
TGTGCCAGCAGAACATTACCGGACGGCGGGGAGCTGTTTTTT
CASRTLPDGGELFF
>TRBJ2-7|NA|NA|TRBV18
TGTGCCAGCTCCGTCTATGGGGAAACCTACGAGCAGTACTTC
CASSVYGETYEQYF
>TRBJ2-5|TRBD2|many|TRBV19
TGTGCCAGTAGTATACTAGCGGGGGGCGGAGAGACCCAGTACTTC
CASSILAGGGETQYF
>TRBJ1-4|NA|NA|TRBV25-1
TGTGCCAGCAGTGAAGGGACCTTTGCAACTAATGAAAAACTGTTTTTT
CASSEGTFATNEKLFF
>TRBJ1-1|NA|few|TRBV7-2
TGTGCCAGCAGCTTATCGAGAGGGAACACTGAAGCTTTCTTT
CASSLSRGNTEAFF
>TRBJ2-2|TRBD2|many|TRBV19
TGTGCCAGTAGTATTGGTCTAGCGGGGGTAAACACCGGGGAGCTGTTTTTT
CASSIGLAGVNTGELFF
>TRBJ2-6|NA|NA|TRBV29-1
TGCAGCGTCCTGGGGGACTCTGGGGCCAACGTCCTGACTTTC
CSVLGDSGANVLTF
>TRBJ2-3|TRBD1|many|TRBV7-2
TGTGCCAGCAGCCCGACAGGGCCAGATACGCAGTATTTT
CASSPTGPDTQYF
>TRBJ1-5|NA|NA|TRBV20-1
TGCAGTGCCGGAGGGGCCTATCAGCCCCAGCATTTT
CSAGGAYQPQHF
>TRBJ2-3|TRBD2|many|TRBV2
TGTGCCAGCAGTCGGACTAGCGGGTACACAGATACGCAGTATTTT
CASSRTSGYTDTQYF
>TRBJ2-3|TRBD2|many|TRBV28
TGTGCCAGCAGTCCGGGACTAGCGGGGCCTTGGGATACGCAGTATTTT
CASSPGLAGPWDTQYF
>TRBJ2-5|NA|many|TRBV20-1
TGCAGTGCTAGAGCCGGTCAGGGGCGTCAAGAGACCCAGTACTTC
CSARAGQGRQETQYF
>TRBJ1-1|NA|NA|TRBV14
TGTGCCAGCAGCCACCTCGCGAGGCGCACTGAAGCTTTCTTT
CASSHLARRTEAFF
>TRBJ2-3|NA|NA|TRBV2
TGTGCCAGCAGGTGGCGGGTGAATTCCGATACGCAGTATTTT
CASRWRVNSDTQYF
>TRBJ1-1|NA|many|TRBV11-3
TGTGCCAGCAGCTTACTAGGAGACAACACTGAAGCTTTCTTT
CASSLLGDNTEAFF
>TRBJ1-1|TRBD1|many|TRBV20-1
TGCAGTGCTAGACCCCCGGGACAGGGTTTCCAAACTGAAGCTTTCTTT
CSARPPGQGFQTEAFF
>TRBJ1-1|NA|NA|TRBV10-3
TGTGCCATCAGGACTCGGGGGGAGGTTAGAACTGAAGCTTTCTTT
CAIRTRGEVRTEAFF
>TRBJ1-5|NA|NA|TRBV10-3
TGTGCCATCAGTGGCGGGGATCAGCCCCAGCATTTT
CAISGGDQPQHF
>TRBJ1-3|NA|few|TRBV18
TGTGCCAGCTCACCAGGGGCGTTGCAGGCCTCTGGAAACACCATATATTTT
CASSPGALQASGNTIYF
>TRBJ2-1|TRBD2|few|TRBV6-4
TGTGCCAGCAGCCCCATGGGGGGGTTTGAGCAGTTCTTC
CASSPMGGFEQFF
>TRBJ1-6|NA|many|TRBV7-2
TGTGCCAGCAGCTTAGAGGGGCGCGCCTATAATTCACCCCTCCACTTT
CASSLEGRAYNSPLHF
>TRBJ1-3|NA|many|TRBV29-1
TGCAGCGTTGGGGTCTCCTCTGGAAACACCATATATTTT
CSVGVSSGNTIYF
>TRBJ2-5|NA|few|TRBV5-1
TGCGCCAGCAGCTTGGCCGAAGGTCAAGAGACCCAGTACTTC
CASSLAEGQETQYF
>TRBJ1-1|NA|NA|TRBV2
TGTGCCAGCAACAGGGCTGGGGGTATGAACACTGAAGCTTTCTTT
CASNRAGGMNTEAFF